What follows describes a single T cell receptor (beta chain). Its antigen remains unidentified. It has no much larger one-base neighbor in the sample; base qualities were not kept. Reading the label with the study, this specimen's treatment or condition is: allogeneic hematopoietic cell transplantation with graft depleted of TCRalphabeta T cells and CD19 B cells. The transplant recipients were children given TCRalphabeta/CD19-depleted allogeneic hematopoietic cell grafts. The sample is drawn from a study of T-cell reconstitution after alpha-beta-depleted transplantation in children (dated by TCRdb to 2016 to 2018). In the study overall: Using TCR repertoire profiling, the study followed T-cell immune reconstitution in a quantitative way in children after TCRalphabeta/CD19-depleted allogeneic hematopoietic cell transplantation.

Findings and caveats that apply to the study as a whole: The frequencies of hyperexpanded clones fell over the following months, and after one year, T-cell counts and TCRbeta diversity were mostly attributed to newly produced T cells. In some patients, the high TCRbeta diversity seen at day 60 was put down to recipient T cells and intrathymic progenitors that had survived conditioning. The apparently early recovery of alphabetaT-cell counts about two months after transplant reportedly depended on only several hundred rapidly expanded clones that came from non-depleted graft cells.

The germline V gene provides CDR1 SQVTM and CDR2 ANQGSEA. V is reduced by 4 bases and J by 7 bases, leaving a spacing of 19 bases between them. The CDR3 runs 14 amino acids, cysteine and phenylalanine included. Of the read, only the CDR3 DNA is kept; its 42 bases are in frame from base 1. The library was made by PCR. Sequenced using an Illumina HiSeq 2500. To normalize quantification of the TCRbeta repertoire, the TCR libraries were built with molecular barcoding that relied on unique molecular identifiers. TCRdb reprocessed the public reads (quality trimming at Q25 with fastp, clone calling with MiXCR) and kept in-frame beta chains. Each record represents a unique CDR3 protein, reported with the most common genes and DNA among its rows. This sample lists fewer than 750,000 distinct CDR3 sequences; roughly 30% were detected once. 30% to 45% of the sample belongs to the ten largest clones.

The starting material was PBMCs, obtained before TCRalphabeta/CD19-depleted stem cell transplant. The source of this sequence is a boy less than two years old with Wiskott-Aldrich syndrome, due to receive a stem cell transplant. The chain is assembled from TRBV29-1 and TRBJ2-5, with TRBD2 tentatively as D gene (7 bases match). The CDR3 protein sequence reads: CSVAVGGAGATQYF. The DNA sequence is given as TGCAGCGTTGCGGTAGGGGGGGCTGGGGCGACCCAGTACTTC.